The TCR beta chain described here comes from a study of blood T cell repertoires in COVID-19. V shed 6 bases and J shed 7 bases, with 18 bases lying between them. The CDR3 runs 14 residues. The V gene's germline CDR1 is MNHEY and CDR2 SVGEGT. The assay was immunoSEQ multiplex PCR, and TCRdb's table has in-frame clones only and misses some. The profile shows approximately 250,000 clones, approximately 89% of them singletons. V usage is TRBV6-2 or TRBV6-3 and J usage is TRBJ2-5; possibly TRBD2 for D (5 bases). Sequenced sample: PBMCs or T cells enriched from blood (not recorded which). The clonotype was recovered from a woman aged 35 to 49 with acute COVID-19. This chain's CDR3 is CASSFPDPGRTQYF. The CDR3 bases are TGTGCCAGCAGCTTTCCGGACCCGGGAAGGACCCAGTACTTC.